One sample yielded the 17 T cell receptor beta chains listed below, sequenced in a study of CXCR3-negative and CXCR3-positive naive CD8 T cells. UMI-labeled 5' RACE yielded the TRB cDNA libraries. TCRdb re-analyzed the 5' RACE reads; it lists each CDR3 protein once, without DNA. The specimen's table records roughly 24,000 distinct CDR3 sequences. Specimen: naive CXCR3- CD8+ T cells from blood. The subset here: CD45RO-CCR7+CD27+CD95- naive CD8+ T cells lacking CXCR3 (TNR3-). These receptors all stem from a human donor in good health. Some clones in this sample may be carry-over from other donors' samples.

The chain employs TRBV20-1 and TRBJ2-1; no DNA is available, so the TRBD1 call from TCRdb remains unchecked. The length of the CDR3 is 15 residues. The germline CDR1 and CDR2 sequences are DFQATT and SNEGSKA (reference sequence). The CDR3: CSAHREGAEYNEQFF.

V gene TRBV9 combines with J gene TRBJ2-7; TCRdb names TRBD1, which stays unverified in the absence of DNA. CDR1 is SGDLS, CDR2 YYNGEE, per germline. This CDR3 comprises 12 residues. CDR3 region: CASSFGTGEQYF.

This clonotype is called medium-sized (0.01 to 0.1%) based on its frequency. This chain uses TRBV12-3 or TRBV12-4 with TRBJ1-1; the TCRdb call, TRBD1, lacks DNA for checking. The CDR3 is made up of 15 amino acids. The CDR3 reads CASSLYPGQGTEAFF.

The chain joins TRBV29-1 to TRBJ1-4; TCRdb's D gene call, TRBD1, goes unchecked for lack of DNA. Germline V CDR1 and CDR2: SQVTM, ANQGSEA. The CDR3 extends over 13 amino acids. The CDR3 sequence is CSGIDRGSEKLFF.

The CDR3 sequence is CATSDRTMGRGYTF. This rearrangement joins TRBV24-1 to TRBJ1-2. Per the germline V gene, CDR1 is KGHDR and CDR2 is SFDVKD. This CDR3 is built from 14 residues.

The gene calls are TRBV28 and TRBJ1-2; absent DNA, TCRdb's TRBD1 call cannot be checked. The CDR3 sequence is 13 residues long. Per germline, CDR1 MDHEN and CDR2 SYDVKM. The chain's CDR3 is CASSLRQGGGYTF.

CDR3 loop: CSVRLAGSYEQYF. The gene calls are TRBV20-1 and TRBJ2-7; TCRdb's D call, TRBD2, is unchecked because there is no DNA. CDR1 is DFQATT, CDR2 SNEGSKA, per germline (reference sequence). The CDR3 runs to 13 residues.

This CDR3 is CASSQVGTGGYEQYF. The chain combines TRBV4-1 with TRBJ2-7; TCRdb's D call, TRBD1, is unchecked because there is no DNA. Germline V CDR1 and CDR2: MGHRA, YSYEKL. The CDR3 extends over 15 amino acids.

The rearrangement uses TRBV19 and TRBJ2-7. Germline V gene sequence: CDR1 LNHDA, CDR2 SQIVND (reference sequence). CDR3 length equals 14 residues. The CDR3 sequence is CASSIGGGPYEQYF.

The rearrangement links TRBV27 to TRBJ2-7; TCRdb picks TRBD2, but there is no DNA to check that call. CDR1 is MNHEY and CDR2 is SMNVEV in the germline V gene (reference sequence). The CDR3 consists of 15 residues. The CDR3 is CASSLGFLPLYEQYF.

This clonotype counts as medium-sized by frequency. The chain uses TRBV7-8 and TRBJ2-7; no DNA is available, so the TRBD1 call from TCRdb remains unchecked. The CDR3 loop spans 16 amino acids. Germline values: CDR1 SGHVS, CDR2 FQNEAQ. This CDR3 reads CASSPEGAAGSHEQYF.

This sequence joins TRBV30 and TRBJ2-7; the D call of TRBD2 rests on TCRdb alone, since no DNA is present to check it. The CDR3 contains 14 residues. Germline V lookup: CDR1 GTSNPN, CDR2 SVGIG (reference sequence). The CDR3 region is CAWRGLTSSYEQYF.

The CDR3 here is CASSFIGGAVYEQYF. The chain employs TRBV28 and TRBJ2-7; TCRdb returns TRBD1, unconfirmable since there is no DNA. This CDR3 has 15 amino acids. CDR1 is MDHEN and CDR2 is SYDVKM in the germline V gene.

The CDR3 loop reads CASSQGVPYEQYF. This rearrangement joins TRBV14 to TRBJ2-7. The CDR3 covers 13 residues. The germline gives CDR1 SGHDN, CDR2 FVKESK.

The chain is built from TRBV7-6 and TRBJ2-1; TCRdb gives TRBD1 as the D gene, but with no DNA this cannot be confirmed. In germline, CDR1 is SGHVS, CDR2 FNYEAQ. The CDR3 sequence is 14 residues long. The chain's CDR3 is CASSPDRATREQFF.

The V call is TRBV6-2 or TRBV6-3, the J call TRBJ1-2. In germline, CDR1 is MNHEY, CDR2 SVGEGT. The CDR3 covers 14 residues. The CDR3 is CASSPSDRAGSYTF.

The CDR3 loop is CASSVATGGYEQYF. The rearrangement links TRBV9 to TRBJ2-7. The CDR3 spans 14 residues. Germline V gene lookup returns CDR1 SGDLS and CDR2 YYNGEE.